The source of this T cell receptor beta chain is a study of T cells in localized non-small cell lung cancer. V was clipped by 4 bases and J by 9 bases, with 19 bases between them. Germline V gene data show CDR1 as SGHDN and CDR2 as FVKESK. The CDR3 length is 15 residues. On this clone itself: What it recognizes is unknown.

Findings and limits, study-wide: The highest T cell clonality was in uninvolved adjacent lung, above tumor. Appearance in adjacent lung was seen for a median 57 of the top 100 tumor clones.

The repertoire was sequenced with immunoSEQ multiplex PCR; TCRdb's copy has only in-frame clones and lacks some. In the table there are about 36,000 clones, roughly 89% of which are singletons. The material sequenced was peripheral blood, taken before any cancer treatment. The rearrangement joins TRBV14 to TRBJ2-1; TRBD1 might be the D (7 bases). The TCR sequence derives from a woman aged 35 to 70 with stage I lung adenocarcinoma. In DNA, the CDR3 is TGTGCCAGCAGCCCGGAACAGGGGTTCGGGGGTGAGCAGTTCTTC. Translating gives CASSPEQGFGGEQFF.